These T cell receptor beta chains were read from a single sample in a study of T cell responses to AZD1222 COVID-19 vaccine. Clones were read by immunoSEQ multiplex PCR, and TCRdb kept only the in-frame ones, dropping some. The sample records about 99,000 clones, about 90% being singletons. Source: peripheral blood, taken on day 0 of AZD1222 vaccination. The receptors derive from an adult in good health. The CDR3 runs from the conserved cysteine through the conserved F or W. Fields, in order: clone size, J gene, V gene, CDR3 length, D gene, CDR3 DNA, CDR3 protein. A D gene is named only where the DNA matches it firmly. The listing skips clone size in some rows; elsewhere it reads once, few, many or a size class.

>NA|TRBJ2-1|TRBV11-1|14|NA
TGTGCCAGCAGCTTACCCCCGGGTTACAATGAGCAGTTCTTC
CASSLPPGYNEQFF
>NA|TRBJ2-7|TRBV6-5|12|NA
TGTGCCAGCAAAGCAGGGTCCTACGAGCAGTACTTC
CASKAGSYEQYF
>NA|TRBJ2-1|TRBV5-1|12|NA
TGCGCCAGCAGTCGGGGTGACAATGAGCAGTTCTTC
CASSRGDNEQFF
>NA|TRBJ1-1|TRBV6-1|12|NA
TGTGCCAGCAGTTGGCGGAACACTGAAGCTTTCTTT
CASSWRNTEAFF
>few|TRBJ2-5|TRBV11-3|11|NA
TGTGCCAGCACCCCGTCGGAGACCCAGTACTTC
CASTPSETQYF
>few|TRBJ1-6|TRBV12-3/TRBV12-4|13|NA
TGTGCCAGCAGTTTAGCCAGAAATTCACCCCTCCACTTT
CASSLARNSPLHF
>NA|TRBJ2-1|TRBV19|18|NA
TGTGCCAGTAGTAAATTCTTCGGGGGAAGCCAGCCGGTAAATGAGCAGTTCTTC
CASSKFFGGSQPVNEQFF
>NA|TRBJ1-2|TRBV27|14|NA
TGTGCCAGCAGTTCCGGGGGAGCTAGCTATGGCTACACCTTC
CASSSGGASYGYTF
>NA|TRBJ1-1|TRBV19|14|NA
TGTGCCAGTAGTCCGAGAAGAATAAACACTGAAGCTTTCTTT
CASSPRRINTEAFF
>NA|TRBJ2-6|TRBV29-1|18|TRBD1
TGCAGCGTCGAGTACCGGGACAGGGCTAACTCTGGGGCCAACGTCCTGACTTTC
CSVEYRDRANSGANVLTF
>NA|TRBJ1-1|TRBV24-1|13|NA
TGTGCCACCAGTGACCCGACAGACACTGAAGCTTTCTTT
CATSDPTDTEAFF
>once|TRBJ1-3|TRBV2|15|NA
TGTGCCAGCAGTTACCGGACGGGCTCTGGAAACACCATATATTTT
CASSYRTGSGNTIYF
>NA|TRBJ1-5|TRBV12-3/TRBV12-4|13|NA
TGTGCCACCAGCGGGGACAATAATCAGCCCCAGCATTTT
CATSGDNNQPQHF
>once|TRBJ2-7|TRBV4-3|16|NA
TGCGCCAGCAGCCAAGAATGGCCAGGCAGCTCCTACGAGCAGTACTTC
CASSQEWPGSSYEQYF
>once|TRBJ2-5|TRBV21-1|14|NA
TGTGCCATCGATCCGAGAGGCGGCCAAGAGACCCAGTACTTC
CAIDPRGGQETQYF
>NA|TRBJ1-6|TRBV6-5|13|NA
TGTGCCACCAAGCAGGGGAATAATTCACCCCTCCACTTT
CATKQGNNSPLHF
>NA|TRBJ2-3|TRBV7-2|14|NA
TGTGCCAGCAGCAACGGGGACTCCACAGATACGCAGTATTTT
CASSNGDSTDTQYF
>NA|TRBJ1-4|TRBV2|15|NA
TGTGCCAGCAGCTCTTCAGGGGTAACTAATGAAAAACTGTTTTTT
CASSSSGVTNEKLFF
>NA|TRBJ2-3|TRBV29-1|17|NA
TGCAGCGTTGAAGATCTAACCGTGGGGCCCCGCACAGATACGCAGTATTTT
CSVEDLTVGPRTDTQYF
>NA|TRBJ2-1|TRBV6-4|16|NA
TGTGCCAGCAGTGACAGGTTGGGCCAGGGACCCGCTGAGCAGTTCTTC
CASSDRLGQGPAEQFF
>NA|TRBJ2-3|TRBV6-4|16|TRBD2
TGTGCCAGCAGTGACGGGCGGGGGAGTAGCACAGATACGCAGTATTTT
CASSDGRGSSTDTQYF
>NA|TRBJ1-2|TRBV9|14|NA
TGTGCCAGCAGCGTAGAACAGGGATCCTATGGCTACACCTTC
CASSVEQGSYGYTF
>NA|TRBJ2-7|TRBV5-5|14|NA
TGTGCCAGCAGCTTGAAATCAGGGGCCTACGAGCAGTACTTC
CASSLKSGAYEQYF
>NA|TRBJ2-2|TRBV24-1|16|NA
TGTGCCACCAGTGACCCTGCGGGACCTAACACCGGGGAGCTGTTTTTT
CATSDPAGPNTGELFF
>once|TRBJ2-1|TRBV27|15|TRBD2
TGTGCCAGCAGTTTAAGCAGCGGGGGGGCAGCTGAGCAGTTCTTC
CASSLSSGGAAEQFF
>NA|TRBJ2-2|TRBV5-5|17|TRBD2
TGTGCCAGCAGCAGAGATAGCGGGGCCTCCAACACCGGGGAGCTGTTTTTT
CASSRDSGASNTGELFF
>NA|TRBJ2-5|TRBV7-9|12|NA
TGTGGGCTGGGGGTAGAGGGGGAGACCCAGTACTTC
CGLGVEGETQYF
>NA|TRBJ2-1|TRBV19|13|TRBD2
TGTGCCAGCGGGACTAGCGCCCACAATGAGCAGTTCTTC
CASGTSAHNEQFF
>NA|TRBJ1-1|TRBV7-2|15|NA
TGTGCCAGCAGCTTCTCTCCCGGGGGTGGCACTGAAGCTTTCTTT
CASSFSPGGGTEAFF
>NA|TRBJ2-3|TRBV5-1|17|TRBD2
TGCGCCAGCAGCCAGTGGAGGGGTAGCGGGGGTGGAGATACGCAGTATTTT
CASSQWRGSGGGDTQYF
>once|TRBJ2-3|TRBV6-6|16|TRBD2
TGTGCCAGCAGTTACCTAGCGGTGTCTAGCACAGATACGCAGTATTTT
CASSYLAVSSTDTQYF
>NA|TRBJ2-6|TRBV7-9|13|NA
TGTGCCAGCGAAAACTCTGGGGCCAACGTCCTGACTTTC
CASENSGANVLTF
>NA|TRBJ2-1|TRBV7-9|15|NA
TGTGCCAGCAGCCGGACAGACTTCACCTACAATGAGCAGTTCTTC
CASSRTDFTYNEQFF
>few|TRBJ2-1|TRBV7-3|15|TRBD2
TGTGCCAGCAGCCCGGGACGGGGGGTCTACAATGAGCAGTTCTTC
CASSPGRGVYNEQFF
>NA|TRBJ2-2|TRBV24-1|16|TRBD2
TGTGCCACCAGTGATTACCTAGCGGGGCGAGCCGGGGAGCTGTTTTTT
CATSDYLAGRAGELFF
>once|TRBJ2-1|TRBV21-1|12|NA
TGTGCCAGCAGCAACTCTTCCCGCAGTCGGTTCTTC
CASSNSSRSRFF
>NA|TRBJ2-5|TRBV19|15|NA
TGTGCCAGTAGTTTCCTTGGGGAGATACAAGGAACCCAGTACTTC
CASSFLGEIQGTQYF
>NA|TRBJ2-4|TRBV2|15|TRBD1
TGTGCCAGCAGTGAAGGACAGGGGGCGCGAAACATTCAGTACTTC
CASSEGQGARNIQYF
>once|TRBJ2-2|TRBV7-9|17|TRBD2
TGTGCCAGCAGCCCTCGGACTAGCGGGATAAACACCGGGGAGCTGTTTTTT
CASSPRTSGINTGELFF
>NA|TRBJ2-1|TRBV9|16|NA
TGTGCCAGCAGCGGAACTAGCCCCCCTAGATACAATGAGCAGTTCTTC
CASSGTSPPRYNEQFF
>NA|TRBJ1-6|TRBV11-2|15|NA
TGTGCCAGCAGCTTAGGGTCCTCCTCGACTTCACCCCTCCACTTT
CASSLGSSSTSPLHF
>few|TRBJ2-1|TRBV11-3|13|TRBD2
TGTGCCAGCAGCCCCCCTAGCGGGATCGAGCAGTTCTTC
CASSPPSGIEQFF
>NA|TRBJ2-1|TRBV21-1|19|NA
TGTGCCAGCAGCAAAGCAGGGACTAGCGGGAGGGGATGGGGCAATGAGCAGTTCTTC
CASSKAGTSGRGWGNEQFF
>NA|TRBJ1-3|TRBV7-8|15|NA
TGTGCCAGCAGCTTACCCCGCCGATTCGGAAACACCATATATTTT
CASSLPRRFGNTIYF
>NA|TRBJ2-1|TRBV5-1|15|NA
TGTGCCAGCAGCTTGCAGGGCGGAACCTACAATGAGCAGTTCTTC
CASSLQGGTYNEQFF
>NA|TRBJ1-1|TRBV5-1|14|NA
TGCGCCAGCAGCTTGGGGCAGGGCCGCCCTGAAGCTTTCTTT
CASSLGQGRPEAFF
>NA|TRBJ1-4|TRBV29-1|11|NA
TGCAGCGTTGACCTTAATGAAAAACTGTTTTTT
CSVDLNEKLFF
>NA|TRBJ1-6|TRBV13|15|NA
TGTGCCAGCAGCTTAGCGCAGGGACCGAATTCACCCCTCCACTTT
CASSLAQGPNSPLHF
>NA|TRBJ1-5|TRBV19|14|TRBD1
TGTGCCAGTAGTATACAGGGGGGTCCTCAGCCCCAGCATTTT
CASSIQGGPQPQHF
>NA|TRBJ1-2|TRBV5-4|14|TRBD1
TGTGCCAGCAGCCCAGGGGGCACTGCGCATGGCTACACCTTC
CASSPGGTAHGYTF
>NA|TRBJ1-1|TRBV20-1|11|NA
TGCAGTGCTGGACGAACGGGGGCCACTTTCTTT
CSAGRTGATFF
>NA|TRBJ2-3|TRBV29-1|12|NA
TGCAGCGTAGGGGACAGCACAGATACGCAGTATTTT
CSVGDSTDTQYF
>few|TRBJ1-2|TRBV19|12|TRBD1
TGTGCCAGTAGTCAAGGACAGGATGGCTACACCTTC
CASSQGQDGYTF
>NA|TRBJ1-1|TRBV9|12|NA
TGTGCCAGCGGGGGACCCCTAGCCGAAGCTTTCTTT
CASGGPLAEAFF
>NA|TRBJ1-2|TRBV3-1/TRBV3-2|12|NA
TGTGCCAGCAGCCAAGGTTGGGATGGCTACACCTTC
CASSQGWDGYTF
>NA|TRBJ2-2|TRBV6-2/TRBV6-3|15|NA
TGTGCCAGCAGTTACTCCGGGGGGCGAACCGGGGAGCTGTTTTTT
CASSYSGGRTGELFF